Presented here are 10 T cell receptor beta chains from one specimen sequenced in a study of blood T cell repertoires in COVID-19. Profiled with immunoSEQ multiplex PCR; TCRdb holds only in-frame clones, not every one. The table lists hundreds of thousands of clones, about 87% of them singletons. Sequenced input: PBMCs or T cells enriched from blood (not recorded which). The receptors were gathered from a woman in her forties or fifties who had recovered from COVID-19.

Turning to this clone: A far larger clone is one base from this, pointing to a likely read error. This chain connects TRBV11-1 to TRBJ2-7; D is unclear. The ends were cut back, 4 bases at V and 0 bases at J, with 4 bases in the middle. The CDR3 has 12 residues. Germline V gene data show CDR1 as SGHAT and CDR2 as FQDESV (reference sequence). CDR3 nucleotides: TGTGCCAGCAGCTACGGCTCCTACGAGCAGTACTTC. Its protein product is CASSYGSYEQYF. Full variable domain (rest looked up from reference TRBV11-1 and TRBJ2-7): EAEVAQSPRYKITEKSQAVAFWCDPISGHATLYWYRQILGQGPELLVQFQDESVVDDSQLPKDRFSAERLKGVDSTLKIQPAELGDSAMYLCASSYGSYEQYFGPGTRLTVT.

This chain uses TRBV7-2 with TRBJ2-1; D might be TRBD1 (6 bases). Germline V gives CDR1 SGHTA, CDR2 FQGNSA. Trimming cost V 1 base and J 9 bases, with 10 bases left between them. The CDR3 loop spans 13 amino acids. As DNA, the CDR3 is TGTGCCAGCAGCTTAGACAGGGTATCTGAGCAGTTCTTC. It translates to CASSLDRVSEQFF.

V usage is TRBV9 and J usage is TRBJ2-2, with 8 bases matching TRBD2. J lost 3 bases, V lost 6 bases, and 13 bases had no gene match. Per germline, CDR1 SGDLS and CDR2 YYNGEE. This CDR3 is 17 amino acids long. The CDR3 DNA reads TGTGCCAGCACCCCCCGGGGGGGCCTGATAGACACCGGGGAGCTGTTTTTT. This encodes CASTPRGGLIDTGELFF.

The J gene is TRBJ1-6, the V gene TRBV28, with D hard to call. The CDR3 runs to 15 residues. V was shortened by 4 bases and J by 6 bases, with 13 bases between the two germline ends. Germline-derived CDR1 and CDR2 are MDHEN and SYDVKM. The CDR3 coding sequence is TGTGCCAGCAGTTCTCCGAGCACCATTAATTCACCCCTCCACTTT. Protein product: CASSSPSTINSPLHF. Drawing the rest from reference TRBV28 and TRBJ1-6, the complete variable domain is DVKVTQSSRYLVKRTGEKVFLECVQDMDHENMFWYRQDPGLGLRLIYFSYDVKMKEKGDIPEGYSVSREKKERFSLILESASTNQTSMYLCASSSPSTINSPLHFGNGTRLTVT.

The genes are TRBV5-1 and TRBJ1-4, with TRBD1 matching over 7 bases. The CDR3 has 17 amino acids. V dropped 4 bases and J dropped 0; count of bases not matched to a gene: 9. CDR1 SGHRS and CDR2 YFSETQ come from the germline V gene. The DNA of the CDR3 is TGCGCCAGCAGCCGTTGGGGGGACAGAGCAACTAATGAAAAACTGTTTTTT. Translating gives CASSRWGDRATNEKLFF.

As to this clone: A junction boundary mismatches the germline segment, possibly from a read error. The chain employs TRBV27 and TRBJ1-4, with TRBD1 matching 9 bases. Germline assignment: CDR1 MNHEY and CDR2 SMNVEV (reference sequence). This CDR3 has 16 residues. The CDR3 coding sequence is TGTGCCAGCAGCTTATTGACCGGGACAGGGTACGGAAAACTGTTTTTT. This encodes CASSLLTGTGYGKLFF.

The gene calls are TRBV28 and TRBJ2-1; D gene ambiguous. Germline V gene sequence: CDR1 MDHEN, CDR2 SYDVKM. The CDR3 runs to 17 residues. V was clipped by 4 bases and J by 0 bases, with 16 bases between them. This CDR3 reads CASSSSPEASSYNEQFF. CDR3 nucleotide sequence: TGTGCCAGCAGTTCCTCCCCCGAGGCCAGCTCCTACAATGAGCAGTTCTTC.

Concerning this clone: Other nucleotide sequences in the sample specify the same CDR3. V gene TRBV4-2 combines with J gene TRBJ1-1; D possibly corresponds to TRBD1 (5 bases). The V end lost 4 bases, the J end lost 1 base, and 7 bases lay between the germline ends. The CDR3 totals 13 residues. The germline V gene has CDR1 LGHNA and CDR2 YNFKEQ. CDR3: CASSPQGNTEAFF. CDR3 in DNA: TGTGCCAGCAGCCCCCAGGGGAACACTGAAGCTTTCTTT.

This clone came up a few times. The V call is TRBV9, the J call TRBJ1-6; 7 bases align to TRBD1. The CDR3 sequence is 14 residues long. J was trimmed by 9 bases and V by 5 bases; bases with no gene match: 8. The germline V gene encodes CDR1 SGDLS and CDR2 YYNGEE. CDR3 amino acids: CASRDGTEGSPLHF. For the CDR3, the DNA is TGTGCCAGCAGGGACGGGACAGAAGGTTCACCCCTCCACTTT.

This clone was observed a single time. This chain joins TRBV11-3 and TRBJ2-3; maybe TRBD1 (7 bases). CDR1 and CDR2 (germline): SGHNT, YENEEA. V was trimmed by 5 bases and J by 0 bases, leaving 9 bases between them. The length of the CDR3 is 14 residues. CDR3 sequence reads: CASSQGGSTDTQYF. In DNA, the CDR3 is TGTGCCAGCAGCCAGGGGGGTAGCACAGATACGCAGTATTTT.